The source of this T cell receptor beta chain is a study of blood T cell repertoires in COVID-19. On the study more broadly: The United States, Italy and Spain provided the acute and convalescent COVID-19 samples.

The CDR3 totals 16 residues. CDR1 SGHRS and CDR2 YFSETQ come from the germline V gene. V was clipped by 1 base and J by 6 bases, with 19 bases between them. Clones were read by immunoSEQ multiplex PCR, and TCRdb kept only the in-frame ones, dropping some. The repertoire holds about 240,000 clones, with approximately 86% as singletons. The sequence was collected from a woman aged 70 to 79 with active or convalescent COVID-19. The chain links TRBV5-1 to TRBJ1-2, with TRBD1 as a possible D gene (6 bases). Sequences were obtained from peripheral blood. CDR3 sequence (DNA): TGCGCCAGCAGCTTGAGATCCCTCAGGGGCTGGGATGGCTACACCTTC. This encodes CASSLRSLRGWDGYTF. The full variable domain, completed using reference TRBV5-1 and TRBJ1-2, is KAGVTQTPRYLIKTRGQQVTLSCSPISGHRSVSWYQQTPGQGLQFLFEYFSETQRNKGNFPGRFSGRQFSNSRSEMNVSTLELGDSALYLCASSLRSLRGWDGYTFGSGTRLTVV.